The next 6 T cell receptor beta chains were all read from a single sample in a study of shared clonotypes between healthy human individuals. TCRdb's table, derived via immunoSEQ multiplex PCR, lists solely in-frame clones and lacks some. Among 1 million to 1.3 million clones listed, around 78% were seen once. The sample was memory CD4+ T cells from PBMCs. Stated subset: CD45RA-negative fraction. The source of these receptors is a man aged 18 to 30 in good health. Some clones in this sample may be carry-over from other donors' samples.

The chain has TRBV28 and TRBJ1-5; D perhaps matches TRBD1 (5 bases). The germline gives CDR1 MDHEN, CDR2 SYDVKM. V gave up 6 bases and J gave up 7 bases, with 13 bases separating them. The CDR3 sequence is 13 residues long. As DNA, the CDR3 is TGTGCCAGCAGGAACCCAGGGTACCAGCCCCAGCATTTT. Its translation: CASRNPGYQPQHF.

This clone was seen more than once but under ten times. The chain links TRBV4-1 to TRBJ1-5, with 8 bases identical to TRBD1. The germline V gene encodes CDR1 MGHRA and CDR2 YSYEKL. The CDR3 runs 16 residues. The V and J ends lost 0 bases and 10 bases, in that order; junction bases with no gene match: 11. The CDR3 sequence is CASSQEGGTGRGPQHF. The CDR3 coding sequence is TGCGCCAGCAGCCAAGAAGGAGGGACAGGTCGCGGCCCCCAGCATTTT.

J is TRBJ2-5 and V is TRBV9; D is undetermined. V lost 0 bases and J lost 1, with 10 bases in between. Germline V gene sequence: CDR1 SGDLS, CDR2 YYNGEE. The CDR3 runs 15 residues. The chain's CDR3 is CASSVGPSTQETQYF. The DNA of the CDR3 is TGTGCCAGCAGCGTAGGGCCCTCCACCCAAGAGACCCAGTACTTC.

This clone showed up just a few times. The V and J genes are TRBV4-2 and TRBJ1-5; no firm D call. CDR3 length: 15 residues. CDR1 is LGHNA and CDR2 is YNFKEQ in the germline V gene. V dropped 0 bases and J dropped 6 bases, with 12 bases sitting between them. For the CDR3, the DNA is TGTGCCAGCAGCCAAGAATGGGTGGGCTTTCAGCCCCAGCATTTT. It is translated as CASSQEWVGFQPQHF.

Points on this clone: A much larger clone sits a single nucleotide away, making a read error possible. This chain uses TRBV7-3 with TRBJ2-7, with 12 bases aligning to TRBD2. The CDR3 runs to 15 residues. V was clipped by 4 bases and J by 0 bases; unmatched bases: 1. Germline CDR1 is SGHTA and CDR2 is FQGTGA. The CDR3 nucleotides are TGTGCCAGCAGCTCGACTAGCGGGAGCTCCTACGAGCAGTACTTC. Translating gives CASSSTSGSSYEQYF.

The table lists this clone with a few counts. The genes are TRBV6-1 and TRBJ2-7; no reliable D call. CDR1 MNHNS and CDR2 SASEGT come from the germline V gene. V was cut by 7 bases and J by 1 base, with 17 bases left in between. CDR3 size: 15 residues. As DNA, the CDR3 is TGTGCCAGCACGGAGATCCCGTCGAGTTCCTACGAGCAGTACTTC. Residues: CASTEIPSSSYEQYF.